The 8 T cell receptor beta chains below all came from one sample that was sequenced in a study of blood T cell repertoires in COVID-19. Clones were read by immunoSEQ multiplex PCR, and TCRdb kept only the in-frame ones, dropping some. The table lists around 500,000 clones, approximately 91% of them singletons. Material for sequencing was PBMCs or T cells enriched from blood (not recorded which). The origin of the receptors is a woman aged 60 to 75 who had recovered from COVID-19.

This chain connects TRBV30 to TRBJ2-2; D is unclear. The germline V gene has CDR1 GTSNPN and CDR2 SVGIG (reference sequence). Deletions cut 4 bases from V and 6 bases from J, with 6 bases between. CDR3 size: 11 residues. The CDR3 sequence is CAWTRSGELFF. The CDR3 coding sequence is TGTGCCTGGACTAGGTCCGGGGAGCTGTTTTTT.

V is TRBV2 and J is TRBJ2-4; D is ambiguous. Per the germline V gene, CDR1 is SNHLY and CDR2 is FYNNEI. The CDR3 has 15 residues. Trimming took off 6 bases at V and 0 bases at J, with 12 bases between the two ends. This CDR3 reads CASRLELIAKNIQYF. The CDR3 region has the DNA TGTGCCAGCAGGTTGGAGTTAATAGCCAAAAACATTCAGTACTTC.

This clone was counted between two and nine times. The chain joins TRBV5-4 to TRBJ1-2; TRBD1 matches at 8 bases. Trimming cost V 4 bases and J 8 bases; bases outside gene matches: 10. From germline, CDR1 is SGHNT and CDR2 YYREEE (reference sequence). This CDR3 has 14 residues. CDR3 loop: CASSTDRGLGGYTF. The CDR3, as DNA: TGTGCCAGCAGCACCGACAGGGGATTGGGAGGCTACACCTTC.

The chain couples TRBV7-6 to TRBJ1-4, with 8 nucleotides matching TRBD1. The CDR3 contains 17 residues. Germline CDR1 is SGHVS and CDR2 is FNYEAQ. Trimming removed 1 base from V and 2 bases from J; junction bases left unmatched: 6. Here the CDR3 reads CASSLGPRGQTNEKLFF. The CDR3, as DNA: TGTGCCAGCAGCTTAGGCCCCAGGGGGCAGACTAATGAAAAACTGTTTTTT.

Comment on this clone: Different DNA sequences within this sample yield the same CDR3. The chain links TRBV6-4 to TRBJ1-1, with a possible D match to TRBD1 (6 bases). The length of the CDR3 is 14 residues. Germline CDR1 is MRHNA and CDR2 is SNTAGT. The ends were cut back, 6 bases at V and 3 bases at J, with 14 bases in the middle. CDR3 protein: CASRVQGSDTEAFF. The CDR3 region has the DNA TGTGCCAGCAGGGTACAGGGATCGGACACTGAAGCTTTCTTT.

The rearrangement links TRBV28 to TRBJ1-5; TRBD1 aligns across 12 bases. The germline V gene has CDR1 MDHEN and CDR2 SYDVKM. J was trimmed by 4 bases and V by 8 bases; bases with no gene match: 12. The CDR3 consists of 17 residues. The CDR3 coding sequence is TGTGCCAGCGCCCCTTTGGGACAGGGGGCCCGGAATCAGCCCCAGCATTTT. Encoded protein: CASAPLGQGARNQPQHF.

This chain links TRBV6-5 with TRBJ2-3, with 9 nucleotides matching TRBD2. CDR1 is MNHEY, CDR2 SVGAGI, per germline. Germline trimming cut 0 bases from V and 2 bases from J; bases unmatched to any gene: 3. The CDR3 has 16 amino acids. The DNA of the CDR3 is TGTGCCAGCAGTTACTCGCCTAGCGGGGTCACAGATACGCAGTATTTT. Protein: CASSYSPSGVTDTQYF.

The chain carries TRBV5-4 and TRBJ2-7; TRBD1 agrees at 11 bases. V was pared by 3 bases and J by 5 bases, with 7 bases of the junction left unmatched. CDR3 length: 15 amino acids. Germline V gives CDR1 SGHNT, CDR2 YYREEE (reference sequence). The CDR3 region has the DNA TGTGCCAGCAGCTACCCGGGACAGGGGGTCCACGAGCAGTACTTC. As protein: CASSYPGQGVHEQYF.